Reported below is one TCR beta chain. This sample is part of a study of blood T cell repertoires in COVID-19. Produced via immunoSEQ multiplex PCR; TCRdb's table is partial and in-frame only. This sample has some 260,000 clones, with roughly nine tenths found just once. Germline V CDR1 and CDR2: SGHNT, YENEEA. J lost 6 bases, V lost 8 bases, and 7 bases had no gene match. CDR3 length equals 14 residues. Material for sequencing was peripheral blood. This TCR was recovered from a man between 18 and 35 years old with active or convalescent COVID-19. V gene TRBV11-3 combines with J gene TRBJ2-1; 10 bases are shared with TRBD2. The CDR3 protein is CASASGGARNEQFF. The CDR3, as DNA: TGTGCCAGCGCAAGCGGGGGGGCCCGCAATGAGCAGTTCTTC.